Only one count was recorded for the clone carrying this T cell receptor beta chain. Here immunoSEQ multiplex PCR was the method, and the copy in TCRdb shows in-frame clones only, minus some. This table holds roughly 200,000 clones, around 85% found once. The data originate from a study of blood T cell repertoires in COVID-19. On the study more broadly: Samples taken during acute and convalescent COVID-19 were collected in the United States, Italy and Spain.

The CDR3 length is 16 residues. Deletions cut 1 base from V and 1 base from J, with 14 bases between. Germline-derived CDR1 and CDR2 are LGHNA and YNFKEQ. Sample: PBMCs or T cells enriched from blood (not recorded which). This sequence joins TRBV4-2 and TRBJ2-7, with D possibly TRBD2 on 6 matching bases. The receptor was isolated from a man aged 35 to 55 who had recovered from COVID-19. CDR3: CASSQGTGRGSYEQYF. In DNA form, the CDR3 reads TGTGCCAGCAGCCAAGGGACCGGGAGAGGATCCTACGAGCAGTACTTC.